This T cell receptor beta chain was captured in a study of T cell responses to AZD1222 COVID-19 vaccine (dated by TCRdb to 2020 to 2022). Regarding the study in general: TCR sequencing covered 230 to 250 trial participants: 207 given two doses of AZD1222 and approximately 26 given two doses of MenACWY control vaccine. Trial participants were enrolled by age into 18-55, 56-69 and 70-plus year subgroups, with 148, 28 and 57 TCR-sequenced participants respectively.

The CDR3 regions of human TCRbeta chains were subjected to immunosequencing. The authors processed their data as follows. TCRs in the repertoires were matched against a reference library of SARS-CoV-2-specific TCRs that had been generated with the MIRA antigen-specificity platform. Breadth meant the fraction of unique TCRs that were SARS-CoV-2-associated, whereas depth meant the fraction of total T cells that were SARS-CoV-2-associated. Using the MIRA data, each spike-specific TCR was mapped to the spike region that the TCR reacts to and placed in a CD4 or CD8 class. Log10-transformed breadth and depth values were compared by one-way ANOVA with Sidak's multiple comparisons tests. Not all clones reach the TCRdb copy of this immuneACCESS table, which keeps in-frame sequences only. Checked studies attribute under half of the gap to unresolved V genes and leave the rest unexplained. V and J calls and clone size are as listed in that table; D and trimming were resolved from the DNA. This sample gives about 160,000 clones in total; 91% of them show up just once. Jointly, the top ten make up 3% to 4% of the sample.

Notes on this clone: Its antigen is not yet known. The sample holds no much larger clone one base away, and base qualities are not on file.

Summary of the overall study and its limitations: Spike-specific TCR breadth and depth rose significantly after two AZD1222 doses compared with day 0 and with MenACWY recipients. Epitopes outside the regions mutated in the B.1.351 and B.1.1.7 variants were reportedly recognized by nearly half of the unique spike-specific TCRs. The vaccine-associated CD4 TCRs covered the entire spike protein, and the dominant responses fell in regions 160-218 and 743-854. Conclusions about previously exposed vaccinees were limited because only five to seven AZD1222 recipients were SARS-CoV-2 seropositive at baseline. Because no day 14 peak-response samples were available, repertoires were characterized only after the peak T cell response. The 56-69-year group was small, and its depth increase did not reach significance, likely because of low power. Most participants were white British and females outnumbered males, and the authors suggested that clonal diversity may have been underestimated.

Read against the paper, the sample's time point label means: about 28 days (+/-7) after the second vaccine dose. AZD1222 recipients with second doses at about 4 weeks or about 12 weeks were pooled, because spike-specific TCR depth and breadth did not differ between schedules. Vaccinee samples were obtained from the UK trials COV001 and COV002, which included a single-blind randomized controlled phase 2/3 trial of AZD1222 (ChAdOx1 nCoV-19) in healthy adults. For TCRbeta chain sequencing, PBMC samples from trial participants were taken at day 0 and at day 28 after the second dose. The CDR3 holds 13 amino acids from the cysteine to the phenylalanine. Only the CDR3 DNA stays, 39 bases, in frame from base 1. V is clipped by 5 bases and J by 4 bases, and the sequence between their germline boundaries is 13 bases long. The CDR1 and CDR2 encoded by the germline V gene are SGDLS and YYNGEE.

The V and J segments used are TRBV9 and TRBJ2-7; the D gene is possibly TRBD1 or TRBD2, each agreeing over 5 bases. The sample in question was peripheral blood, obtained 28 days after the second AZD1222 dose. The TCR was taken from an adult who received the AZD1222 COVID-19 vaccine. The DNA sequence follows: TGTGCCAGCAGTCCTGGGGGTTGGTACGAGCAGTACTTC. The resulting protein is CASSPGGWYEQYF.